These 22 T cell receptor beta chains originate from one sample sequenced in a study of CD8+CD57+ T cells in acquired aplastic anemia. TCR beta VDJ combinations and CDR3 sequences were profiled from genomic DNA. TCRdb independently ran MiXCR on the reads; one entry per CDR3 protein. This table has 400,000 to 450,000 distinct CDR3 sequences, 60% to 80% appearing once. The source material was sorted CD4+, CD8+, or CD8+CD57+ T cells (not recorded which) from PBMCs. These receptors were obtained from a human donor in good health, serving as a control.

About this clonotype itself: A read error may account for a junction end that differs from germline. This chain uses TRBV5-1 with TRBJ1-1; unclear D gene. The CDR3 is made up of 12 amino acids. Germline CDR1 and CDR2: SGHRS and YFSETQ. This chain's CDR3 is CASSPNRAGFFF. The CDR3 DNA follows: TGTGCCAGCAGCCCCAATAGGGCAGGTTTTTTCTTT.

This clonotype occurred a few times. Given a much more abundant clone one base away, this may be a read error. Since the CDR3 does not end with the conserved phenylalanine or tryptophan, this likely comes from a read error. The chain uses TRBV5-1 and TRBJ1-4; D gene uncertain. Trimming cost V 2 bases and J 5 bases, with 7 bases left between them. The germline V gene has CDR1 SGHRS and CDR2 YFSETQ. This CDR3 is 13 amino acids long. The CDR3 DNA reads TGCGCCAGCAGCTTTAGGCAGAATGAAAAACTGTTTGTT. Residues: CASSFRQNEKLFV.

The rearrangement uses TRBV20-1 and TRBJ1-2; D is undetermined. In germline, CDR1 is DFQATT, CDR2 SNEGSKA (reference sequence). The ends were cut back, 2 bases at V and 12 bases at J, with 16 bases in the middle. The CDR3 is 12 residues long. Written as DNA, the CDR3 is TGCAGTGCTAGAAAAAACGGACGTTTTGACACCTTC. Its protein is CSARKNGRFDTF.

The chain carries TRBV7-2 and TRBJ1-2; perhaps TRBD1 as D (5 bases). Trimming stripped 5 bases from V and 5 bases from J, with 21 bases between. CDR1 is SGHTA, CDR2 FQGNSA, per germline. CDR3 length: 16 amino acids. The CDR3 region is CASSACPTVISYGYTF. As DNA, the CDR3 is TGTGCCAGCAGCGCCTGTCCGACAGTCATCTCTTATGGCTACACCTTC.

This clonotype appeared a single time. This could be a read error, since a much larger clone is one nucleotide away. CDR3 protein: CASSYFREQFF. The CDR3 DNA sequence: TGTGCCAGCAGTTACTTCAGGGAGCAGTTCTTC. The chain carries TRBV6-5 and TRBJ2-1; D is undetermined. Trimming pared 1 base from V and 10 bases from J, leaving 5 bases between. This CDR3 region has 11 residues. Germline CDR1 is MNHEY and CDR2 is SVGAGI.

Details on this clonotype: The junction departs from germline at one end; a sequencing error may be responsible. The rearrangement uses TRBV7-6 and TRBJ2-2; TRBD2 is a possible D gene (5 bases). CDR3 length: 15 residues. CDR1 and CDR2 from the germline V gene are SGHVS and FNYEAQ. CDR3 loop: CASSQVTRHTGEFFF. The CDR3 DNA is TGCGCCAGCAGCCAAGTAACGAGGCATACCGGGGAGTTTTTTTTT. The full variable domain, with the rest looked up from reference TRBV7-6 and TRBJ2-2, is GAGVSQSPRYKVTKRGQDVALRCDPISGHVSLYWYRQALGQGPEFLTYFNYEAQQDKSGLPNDRFSAERPEGSISTLTIQRTEQRDSAMYRCASSQVTRHTGEFFFGEGSRLTVL.

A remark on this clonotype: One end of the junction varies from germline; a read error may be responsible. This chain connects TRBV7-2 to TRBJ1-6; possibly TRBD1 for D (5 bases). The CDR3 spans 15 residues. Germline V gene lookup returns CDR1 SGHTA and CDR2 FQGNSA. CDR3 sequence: CAIYGAAGYTSPLHF. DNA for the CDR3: TGTGCCATTTACGGGGCGGCGGGATATACTTCACCCCTCCACTTT.

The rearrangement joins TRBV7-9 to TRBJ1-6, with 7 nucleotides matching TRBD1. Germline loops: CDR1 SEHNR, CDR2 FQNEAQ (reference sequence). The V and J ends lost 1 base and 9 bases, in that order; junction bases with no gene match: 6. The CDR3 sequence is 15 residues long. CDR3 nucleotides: TGTGCCAGCAGCTTAGGGGACAGTATCTCTTCACCCCTCCACTTT. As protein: CASSLGDSISSPLHF.

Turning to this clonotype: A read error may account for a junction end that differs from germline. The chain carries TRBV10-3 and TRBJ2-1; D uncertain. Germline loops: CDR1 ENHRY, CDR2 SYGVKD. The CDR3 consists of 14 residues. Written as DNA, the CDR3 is TGTGCCATCAGTGACCCGAACAGCTACTATGAGCAGTTCTTC. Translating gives CAISDPNSYYEQFF.

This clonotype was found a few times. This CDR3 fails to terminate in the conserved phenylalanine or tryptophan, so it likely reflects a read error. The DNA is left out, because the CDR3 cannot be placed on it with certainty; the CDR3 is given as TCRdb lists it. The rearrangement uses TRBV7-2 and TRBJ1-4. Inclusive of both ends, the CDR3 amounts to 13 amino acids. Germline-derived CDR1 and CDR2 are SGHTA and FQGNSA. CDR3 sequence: CASSLGGRAPRPL.

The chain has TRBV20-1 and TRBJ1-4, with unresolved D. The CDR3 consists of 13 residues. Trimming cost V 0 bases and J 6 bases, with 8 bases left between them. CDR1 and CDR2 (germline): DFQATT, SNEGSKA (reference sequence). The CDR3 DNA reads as TGCAGTGCTAGAGAGCCACCGGATGAAAAACTGTTTTTT. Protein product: CSAREPPDEKLFF.

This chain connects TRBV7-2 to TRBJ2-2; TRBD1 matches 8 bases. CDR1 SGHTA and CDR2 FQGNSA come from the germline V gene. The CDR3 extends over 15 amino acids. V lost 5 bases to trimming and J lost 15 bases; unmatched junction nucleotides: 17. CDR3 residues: CASSDRGGFSPSMFF. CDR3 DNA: TGTGCCAGCAGCGACAGGGGCGGATTCAGCCCCAGCATGTTTTTT.

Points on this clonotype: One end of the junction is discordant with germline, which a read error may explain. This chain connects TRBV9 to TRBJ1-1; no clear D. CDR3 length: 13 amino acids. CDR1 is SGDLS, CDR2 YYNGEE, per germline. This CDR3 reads CASSDTIGTEATF. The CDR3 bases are TGTGCCAGCAGCGACACGATAGGCACTGAAGCTACCTTT.

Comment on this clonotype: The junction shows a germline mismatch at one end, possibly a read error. The CDR3 region is CASSTGPLDSGYNF. The CDR3 coding sequence is TGTGCCAGTAGTACGGGACCATTAGACTCAGGCTACAACTTT. J is TRBJ1-6 and V is TRBV19, with D possibly TRBD1 on 5 matching bases. The CDR3 covers 14 residues. The germline CDR1 and CDR2 sequences are LNHDA and SQIVND (reference sequence).

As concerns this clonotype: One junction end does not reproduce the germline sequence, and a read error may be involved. This CDR3 is CASSQKDTDQFF. CDR3 coding DNA: TGTGCCAGCAGCCAAAAGGACACTGACCAGTTCTTC. The chain recombines TRBV5-1 with TRBJ2-1; possible D gene TRBD1, 5 bases. Germline CDR1 and CDR2: SGHRS and YFSETQ. The CDR3 contains 12 residues.

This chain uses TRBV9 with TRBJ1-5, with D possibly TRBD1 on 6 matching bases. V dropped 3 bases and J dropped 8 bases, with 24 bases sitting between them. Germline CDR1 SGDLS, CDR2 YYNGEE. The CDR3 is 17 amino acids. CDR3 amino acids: CASSDQLAGAGDKPQHF. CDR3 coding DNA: TGTGCCAGCAGCGACCAACTAGCGGGGGCGGGAGATAAGCCCCAGCATTTT. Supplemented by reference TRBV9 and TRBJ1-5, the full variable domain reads DSGVTQTPKHLITATGQRVTLRCSPRSGDLSVYWYQQSLDQGLQFLIQYYNGEERAKGNILERFSAQQFPDLHSELNLSSLELGDSALYFCASSDQLAGAGDKPQHFGDGTRLSIL.

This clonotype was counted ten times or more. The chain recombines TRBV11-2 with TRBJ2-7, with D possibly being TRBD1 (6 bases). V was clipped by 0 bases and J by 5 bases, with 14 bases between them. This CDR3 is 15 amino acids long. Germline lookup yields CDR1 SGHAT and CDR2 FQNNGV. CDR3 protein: CASSLDRTEPHEQYF. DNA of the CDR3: TGTGCCAGCAGCTTAGACAGGACAGAACCACACGAGCAGTACTTC.

CDR3 nucleotides: TGTGCCAGCAGTATCGGGACCACTATGAGGACCCGGTACCTGTTTTTT. Encoded protein: CASSIGTTMRTRYLFF. This chain links TRBV7-3 with TRBJ2-2; either TRBD1 or TRBD2 may fit D (5 bases each). Germline V gene sequence: CDR1 SGHTA, CDR2 FQGTGA. The length of the CDR3 is 16 residues. Trimming took 6 bases from V and 14 from J, leaving 28 bases between them.

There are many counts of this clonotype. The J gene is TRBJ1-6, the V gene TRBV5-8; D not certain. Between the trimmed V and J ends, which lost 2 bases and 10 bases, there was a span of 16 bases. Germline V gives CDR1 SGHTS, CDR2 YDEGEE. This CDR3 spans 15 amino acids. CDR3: CASSLGHGKSSPLHF. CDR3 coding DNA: TGTGCCAGCAGCTTAGGTCACGGGAAGTCCTCACCCCTCCACTTT.

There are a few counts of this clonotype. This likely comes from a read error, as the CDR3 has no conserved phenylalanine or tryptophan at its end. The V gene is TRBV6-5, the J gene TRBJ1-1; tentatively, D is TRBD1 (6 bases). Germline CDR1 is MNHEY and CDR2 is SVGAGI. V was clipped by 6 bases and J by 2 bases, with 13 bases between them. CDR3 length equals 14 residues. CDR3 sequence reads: CASRTRTANTEAFL. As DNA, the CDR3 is TGTGCCAGCAGGACAAGGACAGCAAACACTGAAGCTTTCCTT.

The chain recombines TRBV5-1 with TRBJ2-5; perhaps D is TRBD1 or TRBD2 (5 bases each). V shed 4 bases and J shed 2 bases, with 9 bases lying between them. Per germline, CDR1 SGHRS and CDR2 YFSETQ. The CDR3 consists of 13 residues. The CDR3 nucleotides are TGCGCCAGCAGCCCGGGACGGCAAGAGACCCAGTACTTC. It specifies CASSPGRQETQYF.

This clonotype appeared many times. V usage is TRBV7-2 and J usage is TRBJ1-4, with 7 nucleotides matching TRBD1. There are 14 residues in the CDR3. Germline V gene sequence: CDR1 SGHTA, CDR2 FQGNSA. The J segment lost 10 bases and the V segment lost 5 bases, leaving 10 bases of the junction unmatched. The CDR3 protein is CASSPGQVGGKLFF. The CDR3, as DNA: TGTGCCAGCAGCCCCGGACAGGTTGGGGGAAAACTGTTTTTT. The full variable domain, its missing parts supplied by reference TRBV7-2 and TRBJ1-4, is GAGVSQSPSNKVTEKGKDVELRCDPISGHTALYWYRQSLGQGLEFLIYFQGNSAPDKSGLPSDRFSAERTGGSVSTLTIQRTQQEDSAVYLCASSPGQVGGKLFFGSGTQLSVL.